The 7 T cell receptor beta chains listed next were all sequenced from one sample in a study of CD8+ T cells in alopecia areata. This sample's treatment: oral pan-JAK inhibitor, 5-10 mg twice daily. Reverse transcribed after extraction, RNA yielded cDNA as the sequencing template. Sequenced by immunoSEQ multiplex PCR; TCRdb stores in-frame clones only, minus some. The table includes under 200,000 clones, under 70% detected once. The sample here was CD4+ T cells sorted from blood, taken at week 4, from a patient treated with tofacitinib. The receptors come from a human donor with alopecia areata.

A few counts support this clone. The chain uses TRBV11-1 and TRBJ2-3; no clear D. The CDR3 is 13 residues long. CDR1 SGHAT and CDR2 FQDESV come from the germline V gene (reference sequence). The V gene lost 1 base and the J gene lost 6 bases, with 8 bases spanning the gap. The CDR3 spells CASSLDSPDTQYF. CDR3 DNA sequence: TGTGCCAGCAGCTTAGATTCCCCGGATACGCAGTATTTT.

The sample holds a few counts of this clone. The same CDR3 is also encoded by other DNA sequences in this sample. This rearrangement joins TRBV29-1 to TRBJ1-1, with D uncertain. Trimming pared 4 bases from V and 1 base from J, leaving 4 bases between. The length of the CDR3 is 11 residues. Germline V gene sequence: CDR1 SQVTM, CDR2 ANQGSEA. The CDR3 loop reads CSVVPNTEAFF. CDR3 in DNA: TGCAGCGTTGTGCCGAACACTGAAGCTTTCTTT.

The V and J genes are TRBV2 and TRBJ2-7; 7 bases agree with TRBD1. The V gene end was trimmed by 7 bases and the J gene end by 6 bases; junction bases not matched to a gene: 9. Per the germline V gene, CDR1 is SNHLY and CDR2 is FYNNEI. This CDR3 comprises 13 residues. The CDR3 DNA reads as TGTGCCAGCATCCGTGACAGGGTTGCCGAGCAGTACTTC. Protein: CASIRDRVAEQYF.

This chain joins TRBV5-4 and TRBJ1-6, with TRBD1 matching over 8 bases. The CDR3 runs to 14 residues. Germline assignment: CDR1 SGHNT and CDR2 YYREEE (reference sequence). V was pared by 4 bases and J by 7 bases, with 4 bases of the junction left unmatched. The CDR3 region has the DNA TGTGCCAGCAGCAAGACAGGGGCCAATTCACCCCTCCACTTT. This sequence encodes CASSKTGANSPLHF.

The CDR3 region has the DNA TGTGCCAGCAGCTTAGGAGGGGCCCAAGAGACCCAGTACTTC. Its translation is CASSLGGAQETQYF. The V and J genes are TRBV7-2 and TRBJ2-5, with D perhaps matching TRBD1 or TRBD2 (5 bases each). CDR3 length: 14 amino acids. Trimming took 1 base from V and 1 from J, leaving 7 bases between them. The germline V gene encodes CDR1 SGHTA and CDR2 FQGNSA.

V gene TRBV7-2 combines with J gene TRBJ2-3, with 9 bases fitting TRBD2. The CDR3 sequence is 16 residues long. Germline V gene lookup returns CDR1 SGHTA and CDR2 FQGNSA. V was clipped by 1 base and J by 5 bases; unmatched bases: 7. CDR3 amino acids: CASSLGAGGGIDTQYF. The CDR3 DNA follows: TGTGCCAGCAGCTTAGGAGCGGGGGGAGGGATAGATACGCAGTATTTT. The full variable domain, completed using reference TRBV7-2 and TRBJ2-3, is GAGVSQSPSNKVTEKGKDVELRCDPISGHTALYWYRQSLGQGLEFLIYFQGNSAPDKSGLPSDRFSAERTGGSVSTLTIQRTQQEDSAVYLCASSLGAGGGIDTQYFGPGTRLTVL.

Only a few counts were recorded for this clone. The rearrangement links TRBV7-3 to TRBJ1-6; TRBD1 agrees at 8 bases. The CDR3 contains 14 residues. Germline values: CDR1 SGHTA, CDR2 FQGTGA. V lost 2 bases to trimming and J lost 9 bases; unmatched junction nucleotides: 3. CDR3 nucleotide sequence: TGTGCCAGCAGCTTAGGGACAGGTGGTTCACCCCTCCACTTT. Translation: CASSLGTGGSPLHF.